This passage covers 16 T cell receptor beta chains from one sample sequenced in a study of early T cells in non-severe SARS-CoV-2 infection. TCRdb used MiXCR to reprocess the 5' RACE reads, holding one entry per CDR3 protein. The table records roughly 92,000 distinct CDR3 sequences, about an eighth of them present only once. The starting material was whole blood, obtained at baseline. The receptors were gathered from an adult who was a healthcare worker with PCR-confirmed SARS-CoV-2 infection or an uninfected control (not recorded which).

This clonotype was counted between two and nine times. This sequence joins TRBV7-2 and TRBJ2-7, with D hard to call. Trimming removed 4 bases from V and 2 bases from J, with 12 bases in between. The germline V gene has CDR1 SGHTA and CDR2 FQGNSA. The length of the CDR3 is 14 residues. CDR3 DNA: TGTGCCAGCAGCTCTAACCGGGTCGCCTACGAGCAGTACTTC. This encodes CASSSNRVAYEQYF. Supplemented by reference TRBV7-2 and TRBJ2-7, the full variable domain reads GAGVSQSPSNKVTEKGKDVELRCDPISGHTALYWYRQSLGQGLEFLIYFQGNSAPDKSGLPSDRFSAERTGGSVSTLTIQRTQQEDSAVYLCASSSNRVAYEQYFGPGTRLTVT.

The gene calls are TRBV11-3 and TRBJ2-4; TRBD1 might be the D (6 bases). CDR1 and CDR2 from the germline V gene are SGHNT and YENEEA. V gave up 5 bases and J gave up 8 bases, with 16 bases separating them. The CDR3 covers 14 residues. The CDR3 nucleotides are TGTGCCAGCAGCCACAGGGCCTGGCCCTACATTCAGTACTTC. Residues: CASSHRAWPYIQYF.

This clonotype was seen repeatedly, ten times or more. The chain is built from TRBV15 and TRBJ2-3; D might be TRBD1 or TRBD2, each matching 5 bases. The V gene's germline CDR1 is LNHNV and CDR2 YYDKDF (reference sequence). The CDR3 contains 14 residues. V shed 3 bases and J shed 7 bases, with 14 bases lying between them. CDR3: CATSRGDLSNTQYF. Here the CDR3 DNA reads TGTGCCACCAGCAGGGGGGACCTCTCGAATACGCAGTATTTT. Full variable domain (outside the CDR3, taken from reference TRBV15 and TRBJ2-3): DAMVIQNPRYQVTQFGKPVTLSCSQTLNHNVMYWYQQKSSQAPKLLFHYYDKDFNNEADTPDNFQSRRPNTSFCFLDIRSPGLGDTAMYLCATSRGDLSNTQYFGPGTRLTVL.

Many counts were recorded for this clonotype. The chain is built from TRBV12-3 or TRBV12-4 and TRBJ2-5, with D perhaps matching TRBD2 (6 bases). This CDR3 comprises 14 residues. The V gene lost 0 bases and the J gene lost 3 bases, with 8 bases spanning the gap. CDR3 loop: CASSLAGGEETQYF. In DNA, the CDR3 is TGTGCCAGCAGTTTAGCCGGGGGTGAAGAGACCCAGTACTTC.

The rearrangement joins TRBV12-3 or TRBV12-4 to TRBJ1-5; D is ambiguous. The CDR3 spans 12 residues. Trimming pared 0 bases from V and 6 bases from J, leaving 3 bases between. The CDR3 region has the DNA TGTGCCAGCAGTTTAGCACCTCAGCCCCAGCATTTT. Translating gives CASSLAPQPQHF.

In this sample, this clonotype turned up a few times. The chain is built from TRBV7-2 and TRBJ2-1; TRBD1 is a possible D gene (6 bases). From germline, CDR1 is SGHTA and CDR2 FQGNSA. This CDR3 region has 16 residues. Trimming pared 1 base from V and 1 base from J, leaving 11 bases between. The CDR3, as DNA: TGTGCCAGCAGCTTAGTGGGGACATTGTCCTACAATGAGCAGTTCTTC. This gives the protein CASSLVGTLSYNEQFF.

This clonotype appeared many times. This CDR3 reads CASRPDTQGIGSPLHF. The CDR3 coding sequence is TGTGCCAGCAGACCTGATACACAGGGGATAGGGTCACCCCTCCACTTT. This chain connects TRBV27 to TRBJ1-6; 7 nucleotides align to TRBD1. The V gene end was trimmed by 6 bases and the J gene end by 10 bases; junction bases not matched to a gene: 15. The CDR3 runs to 16 residues. Germline CDR1 MNHEY, CDR2 SMNVEV (reference sequence).

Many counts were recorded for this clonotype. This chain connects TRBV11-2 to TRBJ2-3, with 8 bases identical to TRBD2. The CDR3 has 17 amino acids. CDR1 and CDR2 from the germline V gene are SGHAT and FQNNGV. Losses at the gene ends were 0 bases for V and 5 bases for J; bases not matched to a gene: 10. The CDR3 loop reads CASSLELGGRPEDTQYF. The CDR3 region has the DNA TGTGCCAGCAGCTTAGAACTTGGCGGGAGGCCGGAAGATACGCAGTATTTT.

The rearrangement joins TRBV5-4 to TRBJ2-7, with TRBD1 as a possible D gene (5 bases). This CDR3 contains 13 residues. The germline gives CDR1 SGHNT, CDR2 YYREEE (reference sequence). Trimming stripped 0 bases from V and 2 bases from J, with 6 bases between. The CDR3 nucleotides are TGTGCCAGCAGCTTGGACAGGACCTACGAGCAGTACTTC. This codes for CASSLDRTYEQYF.

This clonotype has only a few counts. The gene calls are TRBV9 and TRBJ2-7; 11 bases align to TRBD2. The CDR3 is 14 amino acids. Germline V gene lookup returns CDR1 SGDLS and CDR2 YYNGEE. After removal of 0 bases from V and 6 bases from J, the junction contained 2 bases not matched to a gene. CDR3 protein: CASSVAGTSGEQYF. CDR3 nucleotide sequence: TGTGCCAGCAGCGTAGCAGGGACTAGCGGCGAGCAGTACTTC. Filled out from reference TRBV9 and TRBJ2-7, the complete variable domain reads DSGVTQTPKHLITATGQRVTLRCSPRSGDLSVYWYQQSLDQGLQFLIQYYNGEERAKGNILERFSAQQFPDLHSELNLSSLELGDSALYFCASSVAGTSGEQYFGPGTRLTVT.

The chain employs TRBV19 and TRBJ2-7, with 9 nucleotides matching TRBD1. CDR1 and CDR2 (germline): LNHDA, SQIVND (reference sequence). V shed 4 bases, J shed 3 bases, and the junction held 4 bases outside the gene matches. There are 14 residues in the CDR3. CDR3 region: CASSTGTGFYEQYF. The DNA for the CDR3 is TGTGCCAGTAGTACCGGGACAGGGTTCTACGAGCAGTACTTC.

CDR3 sequence reads: CASSGVSSYEQYF. The CDR3 nucleotides are TGTGCCAGCAGCGGAGTGAGCTCCTACGAGCAGTACTTC. The chain has TRBV7-9 and TRBJ2-7; no definite D call. The length of the CDR3 is 13 residues. The germline V and J ends were trimmed by 5 bases and 0 bases, with 8 bases remaining between them. CDR1 SEHNR and CDR2 FQNEAQ come from the germline V gene (reference sequence).

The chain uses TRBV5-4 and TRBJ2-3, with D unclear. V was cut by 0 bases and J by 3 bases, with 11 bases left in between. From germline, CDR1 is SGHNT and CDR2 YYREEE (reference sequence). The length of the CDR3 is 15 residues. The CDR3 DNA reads TGTGCCAGCAGCTTGGAGGGCTCGAAAACAGATACGCAGTATTTT. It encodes CASSLEGSKTDTQYF.

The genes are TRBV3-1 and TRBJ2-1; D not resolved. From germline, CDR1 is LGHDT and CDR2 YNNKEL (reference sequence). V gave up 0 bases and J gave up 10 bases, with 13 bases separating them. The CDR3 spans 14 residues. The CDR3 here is CASSQDPDGREQFF. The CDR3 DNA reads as TGTGCCAGCAGCCAAGATCCTGACGGCAGGGAGCAGTTCTTC.

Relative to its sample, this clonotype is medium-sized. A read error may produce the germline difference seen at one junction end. The CDR3, as DNA: TGTGCCAGCAGGACGATGACAGGTGTGTGCTTC. It encodes CASRTMTGVCF. V is TRBV28 and J is TRBJ2-7; tentatively, D is TRBD1 (6 bases). Germline V CDR1 and CDR2: MDHEN, SYDVKM. This CDR3 contains 11 residues.

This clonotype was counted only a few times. CDR3 nucleotides: TGTGCCAGCAGCCGCCAGGGGCAGCCCCAGCATTTT. Translated: CASSRQGQPQHF. The chain combines TRBV7-6 with TRBJ1-5, with D maybe TRBD1 (6 bases). Between the trimmed V and J ends, which lost 5 bases and 7 bases, there was a span of 9 bases. Germline-derived CDR1 and CDR2 are SGHVS and FNYEAQ. The CDR3 loop spans 12 amino acids.